What follows describes a single TCR beta chain. This clonotype was counted many times. Its antigen is currently not known. Qualities for individual bases were not recorded, and no much larger clone is one base off. Taken from cysteine to phenylalanine, the CDR3 has 16 residues. Solely the CDR3 DNA is kept, with 48 bases framed from the first base. Looking up the germline V gene (reference sequence) yields CDR1 LNHDA and CDR2 SQIVND. Deletion took 7 bases off V and 1 base off J, with a span of 17 bases between the germline ends. The source of the sample is a study of human T cells and chemical hapten exposure (dated by TCRdb to about 2021). In the study overall: For sensitization, 2% DPC in acetone was applied to a roughly 2 cm by roughly 2 cm area of upper inner arm skin. Most of the patients in the cohort were female, and the cohort covered alopecia areata with under or over 50% scalp involvement, alopecia totalis and alopecia universalis. Patch testing on the upper back used Finn chambers containing 0.01% DPC, with scoring done after 6 days according to International Contact Dermatitis Research Group standards. This study followed changes in the peripheral blood TCR repertoire in vivo during primary and secondary sensitization of alopecia patients to the hapten diphenylcyclopropenone (DPC). For TCR sequencing, blood came from 25 to 35 alopecia patients at anywhere from one to four time points (pre-sensitization, 2, 6 and 24 weeks). Patients additionally received weekly therapeutic DPC doses to the scalp throughout the approximately 22-week study period. Libraries were pooled for sequencing, and variation in per-sample TCR yields was attributed mainly to small differences in library volumes within the pool. Blood was sampled from patients pre-sensitization (week 0) and at 2, 6 and about 24 weeks after DPC sensitization.

Points the paper makes about the study in general: DPC sensitization did not change how many TCRs were above 1 in 1000 frequency, and no evidence was found of alterations in global repertoire structure. Expanded TCRs formed significantly more large CDR3 similarity clusters than pre-sensitization or healthy control sets, consistent with antigen-driven responses. Because all patients had alopecia, a presumed autoimmune disease, the immune response of the patients might differ from that of healthy individuals. Repeated subsampling changed both the strength of the expansion versus patch-test correlation and the threshold at which the correlation became significant. Patch test score was positively correlated with the number of PT1 expanded TCRs, with significance at thresholds 8, 16 and 32 but not at 4.

Read against the paper, the sample's time point label means: pre-sensitization, week 0. The treatment or condition label on this specimen signifies: therapeutic diphenylcyclopropenone sensitization with weekly scalp DPC. At each patch-test visit, blood was drawn before the patch test was applied. Patients were eligible if aged 18 to 70, diagnosed with alopecia and judged suitable for DPC therapy, and pregnant patients were excluded. Total RNA was extracted from unfractionated whole blood that had been collected in Tempus Blood RNA tubes. Library generation was performed with RACE. Sequencing took place on a NextSeq 500. During library preparation, unique molecular identifiers were attached to individual cDNA molecules so that TCRs could be counted quantitatively and reproducibly. From each blood RNA sample, both TCR alpha and TCR beta chains were sequenced. In the paper's pipeline: Samples had a median of around 92,000 TCRs, with a range from about 23,224 to 750,000. V, J and CDR3 annotation of the TCR reads was performed with the Decombinator software suite. To make PS versus PT1 abundance plots, every sample was subsampled to the same number of TCRs (28,000). TCRs were defined as expanded if absent before sensitization and observed at least eight times at the 2-week time point. TCRdb reanalyzed the raw reads on its own, using fastp at Q25 for trimming and MiXCR for clone calling, and kept in-frame beta chains. Duplicate CDR3 protein sequences are folded into a single record with the most common DNA and genes. The authors' filters were not applied to this entry. Present in this sample are 40,000 or so distinct CDR3 sequences, roughly a tenth of which were seen just once. The ten top clones hold about 5.9% of the sample.

The chain is assembled from TRBV19 and TRBJ1-5; no D segment can be confidently identified. Specimen: whole blood, collected in connection with sensitization to the hapten diphenylcyclopropenone (DPC). The sequence was obtained from a man in his thirties or forties with alopecia areata. Some clones in this sample may be carry-over from other donors' samples. CDR3 reads: CASNPNSILSNQPQHF. The DNA sequence follows: TGTGCCAGTAACCCCAACAGCATCCTGAGCAATCAGCCCCAGCATTTT.